This T cell receptor (beta chain) came from a study of regulatory T cells in long-lasting Graves disease (dated by TCRdb to about 2021). About the study as a whole: Persistent Graves' disease meant more than 5 years of antithyroid drug treatment with TSH receptor autoantibodies that stayed positive. Persistent Graves' disease patients were compared with newly diagnosed Graves' disease patients by peripheral blood TCR sequencing and RNA sequencing. The study was conducted in China and was registered as a clinical trial. A total of some 35 samples underwent TCR sequencing, from about 13 patients with persistent Graves' disease and some 20 patients with newly diagnosed Graves' disease. Persistent Graves' disease patients in the clinical cohort had taken antithyroid drugs for about 10.3 years on average.

Remarks on this clonotype: Its antigen is not yet known. There are no base qualities to consult, and no much larger clone falls within one base.

Libraries were constructed by multiplex PCR. These reads were obtained on an Illumina HiSeq 4000. To build TCR beta libraries, CDR3 regions were amplified by Arm-PCR using iRepertoire HTBI primers. Before sequencing, the PCR products went through gel purification. Turning to the authors' computational methods: A total of under 80 TRBV and under 15 TRBJ segments were identified across samples and were used for gene usage analysis of CDR3 amino acid clonotypes. COPE and FqMerger were used to merge the filtered high-quality paired reads into contigs. Contigs were aligned with BLAST to IMGT TRBV, TRBD and TRBJ reference genes, and CDR3 was defined per IMGT. Clonotypes above 0.1% frequency were classified as highly expanded clones. Shannon entropy served as the measure of repertoire diversity, while the Gini coefficient captured V-J evenness. Public clonotypes were defined as clonotypes shared by more than one individual. TCRdb reprocessed the public reads (quality trimming at Q25 with fastp, clone calling with MiXCR) and kept in-frame beta chains. CDR3 protein sequences are deduplicated, and each keeps its most common genes and DNA. TCRdb, not the original authors, processed these V and J calls. The sample table contains roughly 470,000 distinct CDR3 sequences; only one count was recorded for less than 25% of them. In total, the top ten clones hold under 9% of the sample.

Study-wide conclusions, independent of this receptor: The study examined only peripheral blood because the primary lesion, thyroid tissue, could not be accessed. The authors acknowledged the small sample size as a limitation that may reduce accuracy. A larger number of public clonotypes was shared among persistent patients (fewer than 3,000) than among newly diagnosed patients (more than 850). Compared with newly diagnosed patients, patients with persistent Graves' disease had lower TCR Shannon entropy and fewer highly expanded clones, which suggests clonal expansion. Only the TCR beta chain was sequenced and analyzed.

According to the study, the label for this sample's time point signals: persistent/refractory GD, antithyroid drugs over 5 years with positive TRAb. For both TCR sequencing and RNA sequencing, RNA was extracted from PBMCs using TRIzol. The diagnosis of Graves' disease was made according to American Thyroid Association guidelines. Recruitment of patients was carried out at an endocrinology department in Xi'an, China. From each patient, approximately 9 milliliters of peripheral blood was collected into an EDTA anticoagulant tube. Ficoll Paque Plus density gradient separation was used to isolate PBMCs, and no further T cell sorting was performed. RNA quality was checked with an Agilent 2100 Bioanalyzer and agarose gel, and concentration with a NanoDrop 2000. The starting material was peripheral blood mononuclear cells (PBMCs), obtained when the disease was refractory, from a patient treated with antithyroid drugs. The clonotype originates from a female donor with Graves disease.

The CDR3 is CASSTPGQIFTGELFF. The DNA is as follows: TGTGCCAGCAGTACCCCGGGACAGATCTTCACCGGGGAGCTGTTTTTT. The sequence joins TRBV6-1 to TRBJ2-2, with 7 junctional bases fitting TRBD1. As encoded in the germline V gene, CDR1 is MNHNS while CDR2 is SASEGT. Unmatched junction bases come to 10, with V trimmed by 5 bases and J by 4 bases. Inclusive of the bounding cysteine and phenylalanine, the CDR3 is 16 residues long. The retained sequence is limited to the CDR3, 48 bases, with the frame set at the first base.